The clone carrying this T cell receptor beta chain was recorded once. The entry originates in a study of cytomegalovirus exposure and HLA in healthy donors. The study ran its PCR with 60 Vbeta and 13 Jbeta primers. Profiling relied on immunoSEQ multiplex PCR, and the TCRdb table lists in-frame clones only, not all of them. The profile shows over 150,000 clones, about four fifths of them singletons. Material for sequencing was PBMCs. This receptor was taken from a man between 25 and 39 years old in good health and CMV-seronegative.

This CDR3 reads CASSLYSADNEQFF. The CDR3 DNA reads as TGCGCCAGCAGCTTATATAGCGCCGACAATGAGCAGTTCTTC. The V call is TRBV5-1, the J call TRBJ2-1, with TRBD2 as a possible D gene (5 bases). In germline, CDR1 is SGHRS, CDR2 YFSETQ. The CDR3 is 14 residues long. Trimming took off 2 bases at V and 5 bases at J, with 11 bases between the two ends. The entire variable domain, with the rest obtained from reference TRBV5-1 and TRBJ2-1, is as follows: KAGVTQTPRYLIKTRGQQVTLSCSPISGHRSVSWYQQTPGQGLQFLFEYFSETQRNKGNFPGRFSGRQFSNSRSEMNVSTLELGDSALYLCASSLYSADNEQFFGPGTRLTVL.